One and the same sample provided the 24 T cell receptor beta chains below, sequenced in a study of blood T cell repertoires in COVID-19. Assay: immunoSEQ multiplex PCR; the TCRdb copy retains only in-frame clones and omits some. The sample holds roughly 400,000 clones, approximately 89% seen once. What was sequenced was PBMCs or T cells enriched from blood (not recorded which). These receptors were obtained from a woman aged 40-49 years who had been exposed to COVID-19.

The chain combines TRBV19 with TRBJ1-1; D gene ambiguous. Germline V gene sequence: CDR1 LNHDA, CDR2 SQIVND (reference sequence). The V and J ends lost 3 bases and 5 bases respectively, with 13 bases between them. This CDR3 region has 14 residues. CDR3 in DNA: TGTGCCAGTAGTATGGGCAGAACCCTAACTGAAGCTTTCTTT. This translates into CASSMGRTLTEAFF.

The rearrangement uses TRBV5-1 and TRBJ2-7, with 10 positions matching TRBD1. Losses at the gene ends were 2 bases for V and 4 bases for J; bases not matched to a gene: 3. CDR1 SGHRS and CDR2 YFSETQ come from the germline V gene. The CDR3 covers 14 residues. The CDR3: CASSFWTGGYEQYF. Here the CDR3 DNA reads TGCGCCAGCAGCTTCTGGACAGGGGGTTACGAGCAGTACTTC.

This clone was seen once. The V call is TRBV25-1, the J call TRBJ2-3, with D unresolved. The CDR3 length is 11 residues. Germline values: CDR1 MGHDK, CDR2 SYGVNS. Trimming stripped 5 bases from V and 3 bases from J, with 3 bases between. CDR3: CASSLTDTQYF. CDR3 in DNA: TGTGCCAGCAGTTTAACAGATACGCAGTATTTT.

This chain connects TRBV6-5 to TRBJ1-2; D ambiguous. Germline V CDR1 and CDR2: MNHEY, SVGAGI. Between the trimmed V and J ends, which lost 5 bases and 7 bases, there was a span of 11 bases. The CDR3 totals 12 residues. This CDR3 is CASSPLVGGYTF. CDR3 DNA: TGTGCCAGCAGTCCCTTAGTTGGTGGCTACACCTTC.

V gene TRBV7-2 combines with J gene TRBJ2-2, with 13 positions matching TRBD2. The ends lost 6 bases at V and 7 bases at J; junction bases unmatched: 11. CDR1 is SGHTA and CDR2 is FQGNSA in the germline V gene. This CDR3 is built from 17 residues. CDR3 loop: CASRTHGLAGVGGELFF. The CDR3 DNA is TGTGCCAGCAGAACGCATGGACTAGCGGGGGTGGGCGGGGAGCTGTTTTTT.

The genes are TRBV9 and TRBJ1-3, with D possibly TRBD1 on 5 matching bases. This CDR3 region has 15 residues. Per germline, CDR1 SGDLS and CDR2 YYNGEE. Trimming pared 2 bases from V and 0 bases from J, leaving 9 bases between. The CDR3 nucleotides are TGTGCCAGCAGCGTGACAGATACCTCTGGAAACACCATATATTTT. Translating it yields CASSVTDTSGNTIYF.

This chain joins TRBV7-2 and TRBJ2-1; 7 positions match TRBD2. Germline V gene sequence: CDR1 SGHTA, CDR2 FQGNSA. J was trimmed by 9 bases and V by 7 bases; bases with no gene match: 3. The CDR3 is made up of 11 amino acids. This CDR3 reads CASTPGGEQFF. The CDR3 nucleotides read TGTGCCAGCACCCCGGGGGGTGAGCAGTTCTTC.

This clone was observed a few times. The chain is built from TRBV6-6 and TRBJ2-2; 11 positions agree with TRBD2. CDR1 is MNHNY, CDR2 SVGAGI, per germline (reference sequence). V was pared by 5 bases and J by 14 bases, with 19 bases of the junction left unmatched. CDR3 length: 17 amino acids. The CDR3 DNA reads TGTGCCAGCAGTCCTCGAGAAAGGGGACTAGCGGCTTCGTTCCTGTTTTTT. The encoded protein is CASSPRERGLAASFLFF.

This rearrangement joins TRBV7-9 to TRBJ2-1; 8 bases line up with TRBD1. After removal of 3 bases from V and 9 bases from J, the junction contained 10 bases not matched to a gene. This CDR3 has 15 amino acids. Per the germline V gene, CDR1 is SEHNR and CDR2 is FQNEAQ (reference sequence). In DNA form, the CDR3 reads TGTGCCAGCAGCTTTTCATCGACAGGGGTTGGTGAGCAGTTCTTC. Its translation is CASSFSSTGVGEQFF.

The rearrangement links TRBV5-1 to TRBJ1-6; D unresolved. The CDR3 length is 15 residues. Germline V gene lookup returns CDR1 SGHRS and CDR2 YFSETQ. The V and J ends lost 0 bases and 7 bases respectively, with 11 bases between them. CDR3 in DNA: TGCGCCAGCAGCTTGGCTGCAGAAGAAAATTCACCCCTCCACTTT. Amino acid sequence: CASSLAAEENSPLHF.

The chain couples TRBV19 to TRBJ1-6, with no clear D. This CDR3 has 15 residues. Germline V CDR1 and CDR2: LNHDA, SQIVND (reference sequence). The V gene lost 5 bases and the J gene lost 2 bases, with 10 bases spanning the gap. The DNA for the CDR3 is TGTGCCAGTAGTTCATCAGGAACCTATAATTCACCCCTCCACTTT. It yields the protein CASSSSGTYNSPLHF.

The J gene is TRBJ1-3, the V gene TRBV7-2; D is unclear. Between the trimmed V and J ends, which lost 4 bases and 0 bases, there was a span of 10 bases. CDR1 and CDR2 (germline): SGHTA, FQGNSA. This CDR3 comprises 15 residues. The CDR3 is CASSSQRSSGNTIYF. In DNA form, the CDR3 reads TGTGCCAGCAGCTCCCAAAGGAGCTCTGGAAACACCATATATTTT. The full variable domain, its missing parts supplied by reference TRBV7-2 and TRBJ1-3, is GAGVSQSPSNKVTEKGKDVELRCDPISGHTALYWYRQSLGQGLEFLIYFQGNSAPDKSGLPSDRFSAERTGGSVSTLTIQRTQQEDSAVYLCASSSQRSSGNTIYFGEGSWLTVV.

The chain couples TRBV30 to TRBJ2-5; 9 nucleotides line up with TRBD1. Looked up from germline, CDR1 is GTSNPN and CDR2 is SVGIG (reference sequence). This CDR3 contains 17 residues. Trimming took 0 bases from V and 3 from J; bases not matched to a gene: 11. CDR3 in amino acids: CAWSVRRTGAGEETQYF. The CDR3 DNA sequence: TGTGCCTGGAGTGTACGACGGACAGGGGCGGGGGAAGAGACCCAGTACTTC. The full variable domain, with the rest looked up from reference TRBV30 and TRBJ2-5, is SQTIHQWPATLVQPVGSPLSLECTVEGTSNPNLYWYRQAAGRGLQLLFYSVGIGQISSEVPQNLSASRPQDRQFILSSKKLLLSDSGFYLCAWSVRRTGAGEETQYFGPGTRLLVL.

V gene TRBV14 combines with J gene TRBJ1-4; no reliable D call. The CDR3 is made up of 15 amino acids. CDR1 and CDR2 from the germline V gene are SGHDN and FVKESK. The V end was cut by 4 bases, the J end by 0 bases, with 9 bases between. CDR3 loop: CASSRVEATNEKLFF. For the CDR3, the DNA is TGTGCCAGCAGCCGAGTAGAAGCAACTAATGAAAAACTGTTTTTT.

This sequence joins TRBV6-6 and TRBJ1-6; D might be TRBD1 (5 bases). Deletions cut 6 bases from V and 7 bases from J, with 13 bases between. This CDR3 is 14 amino acids long. Germline V gene lookup returns CDR1 MNHNY and CDR2 SVGAGI (reference sequence). The CDR3 nucleotides are TGTGCCAGCAGCTATCCAGGGAGGAATTCACCCCTCCACTTT. Translating gives CASSYPGRNSPLHF.

The genes are TRBV27 and TRBJ1-6, with a weak D call TRBD1 (6 bases). CDR1 and CDR2 (germline): MNHEY, SMNVEV (reference sequence). Trimming cost V 6 bases and J 5 bases, with 14 bases left between them. The CDR3 is made up of 15 amino acids. The CDR3 coding sequence is TGTGCCAGCAGACACCAGGGGACGAATAATTCACCCCTCCACTTT. It is translated as CASRHQGTNNSPLHF.

The V call is TRBV10-1, the J call TRBJ2-2; 7 bases align to TRBD2. Trimming cost V 2 bases and J 7 bases; bases outside gene matches: 7. This CDR3 region has 15 residues. The V gene's germline CDR1 is WNHNN and CDR2 SYGVQD (reference sequence). CDR3 amino acids: CASSERTGGVGELFF. The CDR3 DNA reads TGCGCCAGCAGTGAGAGGACGGGGGGTGTCGGGGAGCTGTTTTTT.

The CDR3 nucleotides read TGTGCCATACCGGGACAGACGCCTGAAGCTTTCTTT. Its protein product is CAIPGQTPEAFF. The chain recombines TRBV21-1 with TRBJ1-1; the table assigns TRBD1, which was not confirmed against the DNA. TRBV21-1 is deemed a pseudogene. This CDR3 is 12 amino acids long.

This rearrangement joins TRBV5-6 to TRBJ2-7; TRBD1 agrees at 9 bases. This CDR3 contains 15 residues. Losses at the gene ends were 4 bases for V and 2 bases for J; bases not matched to a gene: 7. Germline values: CDR1 SGHDT, CDR2 YYEEEE. CDR3 amino acids: CASSKDRGKTYEQYF. CDR3 nucleotide sequence: TGTGCCAGCAGCAAAGACAGGGGGAAAACCTACGAGCAGTACTTC.

The chain is built from TRBV2 and TRBJ2-5; no clear D. V lost 7 bases and J 2 bases, leaving 14 bases between the germline ends. This CDR3 region has 14 residues. Germline values: CDR1 SNHLY, CDR2 FYNNEI. CDR3: CASIPSTAQETQYF. The CDR3 DNA sequence: TGTGCCAGCATTCCTTCTACAGCACAAGAGACCCAGTACTTC. Full variable domain (rest looked up from reference TRBV2 and TRBJ2-5): EPEVTQTPSHQVTQMGQEVILRCVPISNHLYFYWYRQILGQKVEFLVSFYNNEISEKSEIFDDQFSVERPDGSNFTLKIRSTKLEDSAMYFCASIPSTAQETQYFGPGTRLLVL.

The chain recombines TRBV2 with TRBJ2-5; a weak D match, TRBD1 (6 bases). CDR1 SNHLY and CDR2 FYNNEI come from the germline V gene. Trimming pared 4 bases from V and 5 bases from J, leaving 11 bases between. This CDR3 contains 13 residues. CDR3 DNA: TGTGCCAGCAGTGGTACTAGGGGGGAGACCCAGTACTTC. Protein product: CASSGTRGETQYF.

The rearrangement links TRBV9 to TRBJ2-7, with D maybe TRBD1 (6 bases). The CDR3 is 14 amino acids. CDR1 is SGDLS and CDR2 is YYNGEE in the germline V gene. Trimming shortened V by 3 bases and J by 2 bases, and 12 bases separated the two germline ends. CDR3 sequence (DNA): TGTGCCAGCAGCGGACAGGCATACCCCTACGAGCAGTACTTC. Its protein is CASSGQAYPYEQYF. Variable domain in full (rest from reference TRBV9 and TRBJ2-7): DSGVTQTPKHLITATGQRVTLRCSPRSGDLSVYWYQQSLDQGLQFLIQYYNGEERAKGNILERFSAQQFPDLHSELNLSSLELGDSALYFCASSGQAYPYEQYFGPGTRLTVT.

In its sample, this clone was seen a few times. The chain combines TRBV6-5 with TRBJ1-2; no clear D. The germline V and J ends were trimmed by 7 bases and 4 bases, with 10 bases remaining between them. The CDR3 spans 12 residues. CDR1 MNHEY and CDR2 SVGAGI come from the germline V gene. The CDR3 coding sequence is TGTGCCAGCACCCACACCTCCTATGGCTACACCTTC. This translates into CASTHTSYGYTF.

The V and J genes are TRBV5-1 and TRBJ2-1, with D possibly TRBD2 on 7 matching bases. The CDR3 loop spans 16 amino acids. Germline assignment: CDR1 SGHRS and CDR2 YFSETQ. Trimming took off 0 bases at V and 6 bases at J, with 16 bases between the two ends. This chain's CDR3 is CASSLGGGPSGNEQFF. DNA of the CDR3: TGCGCCAGCAGCTTGGGCGGGGGCCCCTCTGGCAATGAGCAGTTCTTC.